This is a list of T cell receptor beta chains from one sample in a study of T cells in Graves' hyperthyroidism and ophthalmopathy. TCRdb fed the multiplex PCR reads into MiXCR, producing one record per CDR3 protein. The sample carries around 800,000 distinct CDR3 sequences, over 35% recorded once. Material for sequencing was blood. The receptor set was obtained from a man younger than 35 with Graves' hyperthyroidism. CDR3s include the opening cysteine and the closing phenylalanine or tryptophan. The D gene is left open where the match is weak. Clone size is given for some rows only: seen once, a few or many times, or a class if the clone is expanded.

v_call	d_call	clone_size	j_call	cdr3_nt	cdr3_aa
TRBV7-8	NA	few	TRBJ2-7	TGCACCAGCAGCTCCGCCGGGGGCGAGCAGTACTTC	CTSSSAGGEQYF
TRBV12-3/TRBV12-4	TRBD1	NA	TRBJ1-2	TGTGCCAGCAGCCTAAACAGGGGACTCTATGGCTACACCTTC	CASSLNRGLYGYTF
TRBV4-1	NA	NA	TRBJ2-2	TGCGCCAGCAGCCAAGGACCGGGAACCGGGGAGCTGTTTTTT	CASSQGPGTGELFF
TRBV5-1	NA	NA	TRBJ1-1	TGCGCCAGCCTCGGGTCTGCCACTGAAGTTTTCTTT	CASLGSATEVFF
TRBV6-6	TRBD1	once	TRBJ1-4	TGTGCCAGCAGTCTCCCGGGACAGCATGAAAAACTGTTTTTT	CASSLPGQHEKLFF
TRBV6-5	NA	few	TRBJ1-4	TGTGCCAGCAGTTACTCCGGGACGGCTAATGAAAAACTGTTTTTT	CASSYSGTANEKLFF
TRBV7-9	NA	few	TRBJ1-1	NA	CASSFGQGKAFF
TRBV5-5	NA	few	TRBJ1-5	TGTGCCAGCAGCTTAGGGGGGGGTAGTCAGCCCCAGCATTTT	CASSLGGGSQPQHF
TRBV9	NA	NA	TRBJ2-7	TGTGCCAGCAGCCAAGATTGGGGTACTCCCAACGAGCAGTACTTC	CASSQDWGTPNEQYF
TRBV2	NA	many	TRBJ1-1	TGTGCCAGCAGTGTGGGGGCTTCCACTGAAGCTTTCTTT	CASSVGASTEAFF
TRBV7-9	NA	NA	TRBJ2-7	TGTGCCAGCAGCGGGGGGACAGAAACTAACTACCACGAGCAGTACTTC	CASSGGTETNYHEQYF
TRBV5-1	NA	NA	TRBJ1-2	TGCGCCAGCAGCCCAGGTTCTTCGCCTGCGGGCTACACCTTC	CASSPGSSPAGYTF
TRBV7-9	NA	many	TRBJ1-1	TGTGCCAGCAGTTCAACCGGGGAGGGCACTGAAGCTTTCTTT	CASSSTGEGTEAFF
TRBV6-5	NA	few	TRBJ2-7	TGTGCCAGCAGCCAACGCAGAGGGGCTGGGTACGAGCAGTACTTC	CASSQRRGAGYEQYF
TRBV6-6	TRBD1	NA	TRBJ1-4	TGTGCCAGCAGCTTAAAGACAGGGAATGAAAAACTGTTTTTT	CASSLKTGNEKLFF
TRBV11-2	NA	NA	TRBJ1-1	TGTGCCAGCAGCTTAGACGATTTAGCCGCTTTCTTT	CASSLDDLAAFF
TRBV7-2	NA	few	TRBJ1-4	TGTGCCAGCAGCTTATACGCGTCGGGAAAACTGTTTTTT	CASSLYASGKLFF
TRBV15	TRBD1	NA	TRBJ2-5	TGTGCCACCAGCCGGGACAGATTAAATCAGCCCCAGTACTTC	CATSRDRLNQPQYF
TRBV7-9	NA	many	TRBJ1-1	TGTGCCAGCAGCTTAGACCTGATGAACACTGAAGCTTTCTTT	CASSLDLMNTEAFF
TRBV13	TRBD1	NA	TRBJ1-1	TGTGCCAGCAGCCGCGCGACCAGGGGGATGAACACTGAAGCTTTCTTT	CASSRATRGMNTEAFF
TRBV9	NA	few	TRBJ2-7	TGTGCCAGCAGCCCAAGTACAGACTACGAGCAGTACTTC	CASSPSTDYEQYF
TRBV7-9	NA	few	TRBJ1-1	TGTGCCAGCAGTTTATCGATAGGGGGTGGCACTGAAGCTTTCTTT	CASSLSIGGGTEAFF
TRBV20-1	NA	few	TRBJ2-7	TGCAGTGCTAGTGTTCCCGGCGGGCTAGCCTACGAGCAGTACTTC	CSASVPGGLAYEQYF
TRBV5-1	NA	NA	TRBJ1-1	TGCGCCAGCAGCTCACTCGGAATGGGTAGTTGGAACACTGAAGCTTTCTTT	CASSSLGMGSWNTEAFF
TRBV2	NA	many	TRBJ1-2	TGTGCCAGCACTTCACAGGGCGGCTACACCTTC	CASTSQGGYTF
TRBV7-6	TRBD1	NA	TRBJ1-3	TGTGCCAGCAGCTTAGATAGCGGGGGACAGGCGCGGAACACCATATATTTT	CASSLDSGGQARNTIYF
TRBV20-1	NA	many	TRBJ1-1	TGCAGTGCTGCGGACGGACCTGAAGCTTTCTTT	CSAADGPEAFF
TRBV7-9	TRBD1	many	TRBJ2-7	TGTGCCAGGGCGGACAGGGGAACCTACGAGCAGTACTTC	CARADRGTYEQYF
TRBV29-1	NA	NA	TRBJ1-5	TGCAGCGCTGCCGGGGCGGGGATTGATCAGCCCCAGCATTTT	CSAAGAGIDQPQHF
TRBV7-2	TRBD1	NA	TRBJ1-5	TGTGCCAGCAGCGTCTCGCAGGGGGGCGGCGTCCAGCATTTT	CASSVSQGGGVQHF
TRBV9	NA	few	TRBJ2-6	TGTGCCAGCAGCGTCTCCTCTTCTTCTGGGGCCAACGTCCTGACTTTC	CASSVSSSSGANVLTF
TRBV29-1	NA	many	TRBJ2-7	TGCAGCGTCGAGACACCCGGGACATCCTACGAGCAGTACTTC	CSVETPGTSYEQYF
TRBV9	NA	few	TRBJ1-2	TGTGCCAGCAGCTTCTCCGGGACGGTGAACTATGGCTACACCTTC	CASSFSGTVNYGYTF
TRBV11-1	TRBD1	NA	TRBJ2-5	TGTGTCCAGGGGGCAGGAGAGACCCAGTACTTC	CVQGAGETQYF
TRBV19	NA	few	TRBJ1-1	TGTGCCAGTTCGATTTCAGACAGTTGGAACACTGAAGCTTTCTTT	CASSISDSWNTEAFF
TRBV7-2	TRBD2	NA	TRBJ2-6	TGTGCCAGCAGCCGCGGTCTAGCGGGGGCCTACGTCCTGACTTTC	CASSRGLAGAYVLTF
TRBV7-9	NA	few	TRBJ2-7	TGTGCCAGCAGCCAAATGGCCTCCGGCGAGCAGTACTTC	CASSQMASGEQYF
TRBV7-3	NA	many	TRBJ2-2	TGTGCCAGCAGTATCAAGGGCGGGGAGCTGTTTTTT	CASSIKGGELFF
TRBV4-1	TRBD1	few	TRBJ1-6	TGCGCCAGCAGCAGTAAAGACAGGGGCCTAATTGAACCCCTCCACTTT	CASSSKDRGLIEPLHF
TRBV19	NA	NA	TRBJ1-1	TGTGCCAGTAGTATAATGTTAGGAGGGAACACTGAAGCTTTCTTT	CASSIMLGGNTEAFF
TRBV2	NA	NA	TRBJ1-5	TGTGCCAGCAGGGATGGTGGAAGCAATCAGCCCCAGCATTTT	CASRDGGSNQPQHF
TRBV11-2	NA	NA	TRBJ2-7	TGCGCCAGCAGCCAAGTTTCTAGCGACGTCCGCTCCTACGAGCAGTACTTC	CASSQVSSDVRSYEQYF
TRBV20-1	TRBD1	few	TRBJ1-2	TGCAGTGCGGAAACCGGGACAGGGGATGGCTACACCTTC	CSAETGTGDGYTF
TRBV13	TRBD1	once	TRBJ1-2	TGTGCCAGCAGCCTCGGACAGGGGCCGGATGGCTACACCTTC	CASSLGQGPDGYTF
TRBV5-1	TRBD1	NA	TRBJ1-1	TGCGCCAGCAGGTTGACAGGGAGGAACACTGAAGCTTTCTTT	CASRLTGRNTEAFF